This note documents a single T cell receptor (beta chain) sequence. Its specific antigen is unknown. No base quality values were provided; no much bigger clone lies one nucleotide off. These data come from a study of cytotoxic CD8 clonotypes in ibrutinib-treated CLL (dated by TCRdb to the early 2020s). General notes on the study: The cohort included roughly 15 treatment-naive and about a dozen relapsed/refractory patients; around 17 were IGHV unmutated. Partial responses were observed in some 24 patients and complete responses in 2; after a median follow-up of 68 months, remission was maintained in some 14 patients and progression was observed in 12. Response samples were taken after a median of approximately eleven months on treatment, ranging from about 6 to 36 months. On average, each sample yielded roughly 250,000 productive templates and around 100,000 productive rearrangements. Of the approximately 90 participants in the trial, 26 had longitudinal samples available. Cryopreserved peripheral blood mononuclear cells were obtained before treatment, at response, and at either sustained remission or disease progression. All remission and progressive disease samples were collected while patients were still receiving ibrutinib.

The CDR3 goes from the cysteine to the phenylalanine over 17 residues. Only the CDR3 DNA is retained, 51 bases long and in frame from the first base. As encoded in the germline V gene (reference sequence), CDR1 is SGHNT while CDR2 is YYREEE. Trimming at the junction amounts to 1 base on V and 5 bases on J, and the germline ends lie 22 bases apart. For TCR beta library preparation, about 2 micrograms of genomic DNA were extracted from the cryopreserved PBMCs. Longitudinal blood samples from CLL patients receiving ibrutinib monotherapy were subjected to high-throughput TCR beta sequencing. Patients were enrolled in a phase 2 open-label single-center ibrutinib monotherapy trial. Paper-wide results and their limitations: Lymph node repertoires were not examined, and the timing of sampling was not matched between patients in sustained remission and those whose disease progressed. Clonality increased at ibrutinib response, stayed stable in sustained remission, and fell back toward baseline at progression. Baseline clonality was found to be higher than that of age-matched healthy donors and was strongly correlated with circulating CD8+ T-cell counts. Public clonotypes were found to be uncommon and were observed to contract or remain stable during treatment; the increase in clonality was shown to reflect expansion of private clonotypes at ibrutinib response.

On a MiSeq, deep resolution sequencing aimed for a depth between 1 in 1 million and 1 in 200,000 T cells, with each clonotype covered around 9.2x on average. TCR beta libraries were generated with the immunoSEQ hsTCRB Kit. On the study's bioinformatics: ImmunoSEQ Data Assistant and ImmunoSEQ Analyzer were used for data analysis, and V, D and J genes were assigned according to IMGT definitions. Clonality, which ranges from 0 to 1, was calculated by subtracting the normalized Shannon entropy of productive rearrangement frequencies from one. Only overrepresented clonotypes making up at least 0.05% of the repertoire of each patient were included in the public clonotype analysis. Approximately 14 age-matched healthy donor repertoires from immuneACCESS were used as controls for clonality. What TCRdb holds here is the immuneACCESS table cut down to in-frame rearrangements. Part of the clones is not present; checked against another copy, under half of the missing clones reflect an unresolved V gene, and the others are unexplained. That table gives V, J and clone size, and the DNA gave D and trimming. For this sample the table gives approximately 320,000 clones, of which around 66% were detected only once. Of the sample, about 6.7% falls within the top ten clones.

The V and J segments used are TRBV5-4 and TRBJ2-7, and perhaps TRBD1 as D gene, on 5 matching bases. This receptor was identified in a human donor with chronic lymphocytic leukemia. The sequencing used PBMCs, collected after 36 months of ibrutinib treatment. The CDR3 is CASSLLQSPTGRNEQYF. The sequence in DNA is TGTGCCAGCAGCTTGCTACAAAGCCCCACAGGTCGCAACGAGCAGTACTTC. Extended through the reference TRBV5-4 and TRBJ2-7 proteins, this CDR3 yields the full variable domain: ETGVTQSPTHLIKTRGQQVTLRCSSQSGHNTVSWYQQALGQGPQFIFQYYREEENGRGNFPPRFSGLQFPNYSSELNVNALELDDSALYLCASSLLQSPTGRNEQYFGPGTRLTVT.